This TCR beta chain comes out of a study of Graves' ophthalmopathy and Graves' hyperthyroidism (dated by TCRdb to the late 2010s). At the level of the whole study: Peripheral blood was collected before any treatment was given, at the time of initial diagnosis. TCR beta repertoire signatures were used to distinguish Graves' ophthalmopathy from Graves' hyperthyroidism and to predict progression to ophthalmopathy. In total, over 130 blood samples were TCR-sequenced: 40 to 45 ophthalmopathy, some 75 hyperthyroidism and roughly 17 hyperthyroidism-to-ophthalmopathy patients. To explore V-J signatures distinguishing ophthalmopathy from hyperthyroidism, a discovery set of some 100 patients (roughly 42 ophthalmopathy, 55 to 60 stable hyperthyroidism) was enrolled. For independent validation, a separate cohort was made up of around 18 hyperthyroidism patients plus 17 patients who later progressed from hyperthyroidism to ophthalmopathy. In roughly six hyperthyroidism patients, T-cell repertoires of thyroid tissue and blood were compared. Once sampling was done, hyperthyroidism patients were given methimazole at a starting dose of 30 mg daily, while ophthalmopathy patients were given high-dose intravenous methylprednisolone. For training and testing, the 100 or so patients in the discovery cohort were randomly divided in a 7:3 ratio.

Study-wide findings and limitations: Sample size was not statistically predetermined, and group allocation was not concealed from the investigators. In validation, the model predicted ophthalmopathy progression with less than 71% sensitivity and 72.22% specificity; eleven to twelve predicted patients were CT-confirmed with GO in a median of around 6 months. The 13-signature model separated ophthalmopathy from stable hyperthyroidism with approximately 88% sensitivity and 81.08% specificity in cross-validation, and 80%/75% in the test set. Most expanded thyroid clonotypes with frequency above 0.001 were also detected in blood, suggesting blood repertoires may reflect the thyroid immune response.

The table lists this clonotype with many counts. Its antigen is unknown. Base qualities are missing; no much larger clone stands one base away. For repertoire sequencing, TCR beta CDR3 regions were amplified from RNA transcripts. The first round of RT-PCR was done with HTBI primers and the Qiagen OneStep RT-PCR kit, and was followed by a second round of multiplex PCR, then size selection and purification. Libraries were sequenced paired-end with 100 bp reads on an Illumina HiSeq2000. As for the authors' bioinformatics: SOAPnuke was used for read processing, and reads with adapters, uncalled bases, a mean Phred below 15, or no exact constant-primer or identifier match were discarded. High-quality paired reads were merged with COPE v1.2.5. Clonotypes were defined as unique nucleotide sequences and were aligned to IMGT TRB V, D and J references using MiTCR v1.1. Only V-J combinations with frequency above 0.0001 were analysed, covering about 99% of repertoires. For each V-J combination, a TCR clonal expansion and chaos score was defined as F50 clonal expansion divided by the chaos observed in the TCRdist matrix. Welch's t-statistics and random forest were used to reduce features to about a dozen V-J combinations, which were fed into a naive Bayes classifier. The similarity between thyroid and blood repertoires was quantified using the Morisita-Horn index. The public reads were quality trimmed at Q25 with fastp and then assembled into clones with MiXCR by TCRdb, keeping productive beta chains. Each entry is one CDR3 protein sequence, shown with its most common DNA and genes. The V and J calls reflect TCRdb's pipeline rather than the authors' work. In this sample the table shows about 210,000 distinct CDR3 sequences, about 32% of which occur a single time. The top ten hold approximately 8.6% of the sample.

Ophthalmopathy patients had moderately to severely active disease, Clinical Activity Score of at least 3, NOSPECS grade of at least 4, and disease duration under 3 months. Patients were excluded if they had other autoimmune diseases, uncontrolled infections, pregnancy or lactation. Clinical symptoms, serum thyroxine, TRAb, thyroid ultrasound and orbital computed tomography were used for diagnosis. PBMCs were isolated from 10 ml of fresh peripheral blood by Ficoll-Paque density gradient centrifugation. Total RNA was extracted using Trizol reagent, and RNA quality was checked on an Agilent 2100 Bioanalyzer. The germline V gene encodes CDR1 WNHNN and CDR2 SYGVQD (reference sequence). The CDR3 runs 16 residues from the cysteine to the phenylalanine. Only CDR3 DNA is held: 48 bases, read in frame from base 1. V loses 5 bases, J loses 2 bases, and the germline ends lie 19 bases apart.

The sequenced sample consisted of peripheral blood. This clonotype originated in a man aged 50-60 years with Graves' ophthalmopathy. Donor details come from another sample of the same person, matched by shared clones. The chain uses TRBV10-1 and TRBJ2-7, with the D gene tentatively TRBD1 or TRBD2, based on 6 matching bases in each. The bases read TGCGCCAGCAGTAAGGGGGTCCGTCCGGGGGCCTACGAGCAGTACTTC. This sequence encodes CASSKGVRPGAYEQYF.